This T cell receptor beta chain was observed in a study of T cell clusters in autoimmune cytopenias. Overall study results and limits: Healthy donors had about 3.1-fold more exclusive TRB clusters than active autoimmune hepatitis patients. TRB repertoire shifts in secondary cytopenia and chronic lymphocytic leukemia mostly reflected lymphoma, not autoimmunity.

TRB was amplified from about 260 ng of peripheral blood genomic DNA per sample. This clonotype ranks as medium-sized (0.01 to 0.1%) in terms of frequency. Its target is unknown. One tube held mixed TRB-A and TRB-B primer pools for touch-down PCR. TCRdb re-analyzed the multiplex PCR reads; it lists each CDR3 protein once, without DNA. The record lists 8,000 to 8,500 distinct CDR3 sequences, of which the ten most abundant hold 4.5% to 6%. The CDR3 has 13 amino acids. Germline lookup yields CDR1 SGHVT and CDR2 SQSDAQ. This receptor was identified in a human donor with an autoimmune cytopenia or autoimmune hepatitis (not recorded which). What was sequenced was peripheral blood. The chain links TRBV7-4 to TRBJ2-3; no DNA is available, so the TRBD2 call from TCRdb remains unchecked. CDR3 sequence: CASSSPATDTQYF.